This T cell receptor (beta chain) is drawn from a study of shared clonotypes between healthy human individuals. Overall study findings and caveats: A generally larger estimated richness was seen in naive subsets than in memory subsets.

The V end was cut by 7 bases, the J end by 1 base, with 14 bases between. The CDR3 spans 15 residues. The germline V gene has CDR1 MNHEY and CDR2 SVGAGI. For this clone: The target antigen is unknown.

The DNA input per sorted-subset replicate PCR was 200 ng, corresponding to 30,000 or so T cell genomes. TCRdb's copy holds only in-frame clones and misses some; the assay was immunoSEQ multiplex PCR. The data show roughly 680,000 clones, 72% seen once. This TCR was recovered from a woman aged 25 to 39 in good health. The V gene is TRBV6-5, the J gene TRBJ1-5; D unresolved. Sequenced input: memory CD4+ T cells sorted from blood. Subset reported: CD45RA-negative fraction. The chain's CDR3 is CASKARTTSNQPQHF. The CDR3 nucleotides are TGTGCCAGCAAGGCTCGAACAACCAGCAATCAGCCCCAGCATTTT.